This T cell receptor (beta chain) was observed in a study of T cells in Graves' hyperthyroidism and ophthalmopathy. Study-wide results and limits: Ophthalmopathy, which appeared later, was predicted by the model a median about 6.8 months before onset.

Amplification targeted TCR beta CDR3 regions from RNA transcripts. The primer set for the first-round RT-PCR of the TCR CDR3 was HTBI. TCRdb passed the multiplex PCR reads through MiXCR, listing each CDR3 protein once. The sample lists over 45,000 distinct CDR3 sequences; approximately 48% were seen once. Concerning this clonotype itself: The target antigen is unknown.

Researchers barred patients who had uncontrolled infection, other autoimmune disease, pregnancy or lactation. This receptor was obtained from a woman in her fifties or sixties with Graves' ophthalmopathy. The sequencing sample was made of blood.

CDR3 nucleotide sequence: TGTGCCAGCAGTTCCTCGGGGACTTCAGGCCAGTACTTC. It codes for CASSSSGTSGQYF. The rearrangement uses TRBV5-8 and TRBJ2-5, with D possibly TRBD2 on 6 matching bases. This CDR3 is 13 amino acids long. CDR1 is SGHTS, CDR2 YDEGEE, per germline. Trimming stripped 5 bases from V and 10 bases from J, with 18 bases between.